Here is one TCR beta chain with its context. This sample was included in a study of blood T cell repertoires in COVID-19. CDR1 MNHNS and CDR2 SASEGT come from the germline V gene. This CDR3 has 14 amino acids. Germline trimming cut 1 base from V and 7 bases from J; bases unmatched to any gene: 2. Clones were read by immunoSEQ multiplex PCR, and TCRdb kept only the in-frame ones, dropping some. The sample includes about 400,000 clones, approximately 87% of them seen just once. The chain joins TRBV6-1 to TRBJ1-2; TRBD1 agrees at 11 bases. The TCR comes from a woman in her 30s with acute COVID-19. The sample taken for sequencing was PBMCs or T cells enriched from blood (not recorded which). The CDR3: CASSEGTGGSGYTF. The CDR3 nucleotides are TGTGCCAGCAGTGAAGGGACAGGGGGCTCTGGCTACACCTTC.